The 3 T cell receptor beta chains below were found in one sample sequenced in a study of regulatory T cells in long-lasting Graves disease. Relying on iRepertoire HTBI primers and Arm-PCR of CDR3 regions, the team built TCR beta libraries. TCRdb fed the multiplex PCR reads into MiXCR, producing one record per CDR3 protein. The sample has approximately 400,000 distinct CDR3 sequences; less than 25% are singletons. The time point here: persistent/refractory GD, antithyroid drugs over 5 years with positive TRAb. With RNA extracted from PBMCs as input, the TCR library was made. This sample comprised peripheral blood mononuclear cells (PBMCs), obtained when the disease was refractory, from a patient treated with antithyroid drugs. These receptors were obtained from a female donor with Graves disease.

On this clonotype itself: A much larger clone sits a single nucleotide away, making a read error possible. The chain employs TRBV13 and TRBJ1-4, with D hard to call. V lost 1 base to trimming and J lost 8 bases, with 11 bases between them. Germline CDR1 PRHDT, CDR2 FYEKMQ (reference sequence). The CDR3 totals 14 residues. For the CDR3, the DNA is TGTGCCAGCAGCTTAGATGGCTCCGGGGAAAAACTGTTTTTT. Translated: CASSLDGSGEKLFF.

In this sample, this clonotype turned up many times. V and J are TRBV6-1 and TRBJ2-7; TRBD1 is a possible D gene (7 bases). CDR1 and CDR2 from the germline V gene are MNHNS and SASEGT. V was pared by 5 bases and J by 7 bases, with 15 bases between. The CDR3 runs to 13 residues. The CDR3 nucleotides are TGTGCCAGCAGTCAGGGGGGTATCAAGGAGCAGTACTTC. This codes for CASSQGGIKEQYF.

Ten or more counts support this clonotype. V gene TRBV11-2 combines with J gene TRBJ1-1; 7 nucleotides agree with TRBD1. The germline CDR1 and CDR2 sequences are SGHAT and FQNNGV. The trim removed 4 bases at V and 6 bases at J, leaving 5 bases unmatched. CDR3 length: 13 residues. For the CDR3, the DNA is TGTGCCAGCAGCTACGACAGGGTCCCTGAAGCTTTCTTT. This codes for CASSYDRVPEAFF.